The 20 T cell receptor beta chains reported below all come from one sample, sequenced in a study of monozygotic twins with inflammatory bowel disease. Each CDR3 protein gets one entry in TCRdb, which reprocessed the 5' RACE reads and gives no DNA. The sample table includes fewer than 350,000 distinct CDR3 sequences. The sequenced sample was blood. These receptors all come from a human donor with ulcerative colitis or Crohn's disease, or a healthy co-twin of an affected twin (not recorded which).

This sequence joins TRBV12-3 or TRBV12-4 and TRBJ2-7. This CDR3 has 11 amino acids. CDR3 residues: CASGRSYEQYF.

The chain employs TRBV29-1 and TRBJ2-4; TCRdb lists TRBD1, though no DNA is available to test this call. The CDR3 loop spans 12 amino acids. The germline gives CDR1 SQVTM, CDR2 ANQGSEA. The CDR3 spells CSGRGEGNIQYF.

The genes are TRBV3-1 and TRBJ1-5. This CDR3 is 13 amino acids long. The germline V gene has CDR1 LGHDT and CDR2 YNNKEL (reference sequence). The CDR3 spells CASSQFWDQPQHF.

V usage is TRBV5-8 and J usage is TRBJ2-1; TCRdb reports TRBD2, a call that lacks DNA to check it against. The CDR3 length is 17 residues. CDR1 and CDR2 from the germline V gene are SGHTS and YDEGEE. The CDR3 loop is CASSLGGGSLSYNEQFF.

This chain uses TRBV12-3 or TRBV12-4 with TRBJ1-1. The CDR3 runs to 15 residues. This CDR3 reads CASSLGQNDGTEAFF.

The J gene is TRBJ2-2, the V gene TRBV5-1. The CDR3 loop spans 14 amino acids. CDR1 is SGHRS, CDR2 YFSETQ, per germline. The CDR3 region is CASSLSPSTGELFF. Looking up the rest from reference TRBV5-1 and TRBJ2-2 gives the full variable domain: KAGVTQTPRYLIKTRGQQVTLSCSPISGHRSVSWYQQTPGQGLQFLFEYFSETQRNKGNFPGRFSGRQFSNSRSEMNVSTLELGDSALYLCASSLSPSTGELFFGEGSRLTVL.

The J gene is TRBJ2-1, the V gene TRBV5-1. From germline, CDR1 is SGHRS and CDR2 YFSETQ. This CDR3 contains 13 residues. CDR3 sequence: CASSFVHMNEQFF.

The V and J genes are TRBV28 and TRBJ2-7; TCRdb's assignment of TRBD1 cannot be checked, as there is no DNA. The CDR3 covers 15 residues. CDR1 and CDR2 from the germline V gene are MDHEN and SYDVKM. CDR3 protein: CASTASGRVTYEQYF.

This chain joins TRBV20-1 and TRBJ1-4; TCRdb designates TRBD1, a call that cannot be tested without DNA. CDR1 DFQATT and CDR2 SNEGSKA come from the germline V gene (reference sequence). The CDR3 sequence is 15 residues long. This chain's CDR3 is CSAPGTGDSREKLFF.

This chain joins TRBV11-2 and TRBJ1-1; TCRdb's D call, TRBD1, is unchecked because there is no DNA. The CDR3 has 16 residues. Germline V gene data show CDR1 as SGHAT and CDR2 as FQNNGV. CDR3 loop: CASSLGQHNMNTEAFF. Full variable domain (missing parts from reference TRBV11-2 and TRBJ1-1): EAGVAQSPRYKIIEKRQSVAFWCNPISGHATLYWYQQILGQGPKLLIQFQNNGVVDDSQLPKDRFSAERLKGVDSTLKIQPAKLEDSAVYLCASSLGQHNMNTEAFFGQGTRLTVV.

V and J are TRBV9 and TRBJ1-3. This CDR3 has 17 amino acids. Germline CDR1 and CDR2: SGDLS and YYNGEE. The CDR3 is CASSVDPTAQAGNTIYF.

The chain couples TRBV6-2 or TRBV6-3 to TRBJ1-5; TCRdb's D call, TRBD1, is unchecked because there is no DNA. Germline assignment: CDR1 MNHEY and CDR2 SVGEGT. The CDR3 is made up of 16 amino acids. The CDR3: CASSYRKGQGNQPQHF.

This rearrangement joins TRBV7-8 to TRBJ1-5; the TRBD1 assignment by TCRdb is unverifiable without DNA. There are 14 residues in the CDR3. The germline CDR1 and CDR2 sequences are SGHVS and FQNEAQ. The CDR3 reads CASSLETGAAAQHF. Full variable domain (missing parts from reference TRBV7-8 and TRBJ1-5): GAGVSQSPRYKVAKRGQDVALRCDPISGHVSLFWYQQALGQGPEFLTYFQNEAQLDKSGLPSDRFFAERPEGSVSTLKIQRTQQEDSAVYLCASSLETGAAAQHFGDGTRLSIL.

The CDR3 sequence: CASSPNAKNIQYF. The chain links TRBV6-5 to TRBJ2-4. The CDR3 is 13 amino acids. Germline V gene lookup returns CDR1 MNHEY and CDR2 SVGAGI.

The CDR3: CASSQKLGYGYTF. This chain connects TRBV4-1 to TRBJ1-2. CDR1 is MGHRA, CDR2 YSYEKL, per germline. CDR3 length equals 13 residues.

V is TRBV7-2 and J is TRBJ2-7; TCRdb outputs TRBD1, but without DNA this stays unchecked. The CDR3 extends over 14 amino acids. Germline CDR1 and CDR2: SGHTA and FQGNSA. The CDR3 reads CASSSPRSAYEQYF.

CDR3 in amino acids: CASSLGSTAYEQYF. V usage is TRBV11-2 and J usage is TRBJ2-7. CDR3 length: 14 residues. Germline lookup yields CDR1 SGHAT and CDR2 FQNNGV.

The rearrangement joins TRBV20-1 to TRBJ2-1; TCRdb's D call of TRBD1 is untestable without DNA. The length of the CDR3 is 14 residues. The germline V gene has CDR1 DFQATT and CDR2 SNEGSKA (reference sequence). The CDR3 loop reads CSASKPGKDNEQFF.

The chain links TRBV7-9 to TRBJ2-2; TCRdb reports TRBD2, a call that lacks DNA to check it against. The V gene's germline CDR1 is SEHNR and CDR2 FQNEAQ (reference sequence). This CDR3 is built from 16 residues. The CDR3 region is CASSSMTSGNTGELFF.

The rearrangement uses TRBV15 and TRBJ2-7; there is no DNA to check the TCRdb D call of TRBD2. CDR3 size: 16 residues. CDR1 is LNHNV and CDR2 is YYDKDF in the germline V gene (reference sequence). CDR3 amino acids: CATSRDGTRNGDEQYF.